A selection of T cell receptor beta chains follows, all from one sample in a study of control samples from healthy donors and cancer patients. Profiling relied on immunoSEQ multiplex PCR, and the TCRdb table lists in-frame clones only, not all of them. The sample lists tens of thousands of clones, about 91% occurring once. Sample: PBMCs. Receptor source: a young man with colorectal cancer. CDR3s include the opening cysteine and the closing phenylalanine or tryptophan. The D gene is left open where the match is weak. Clone size appears in some rows only: once, few, many, or a class for an expanded clone.

j_call | clone_size | v_call | d_call | cdr3_nt | cdr3_aa
TRBJ2-2 | once | TRBV5-1 | NA | TGCGCCAGCAGCCCAATAGGCGTATCCCGAACCGGGGAGCTGTTTTTT | CASSPIGVSRTGELFF
TRBJ1-4 | NA | TRBV7-6 | NA | TGTGCCAGCAGCTTAGGGTTGGGGGGCCGGGTCCATGAAAAACTGTTTTTT | CASSLGLGGRVHEKLFF
TRBJ2-3 | NA | TRBV6-2/TRBV6-3 | TRBD1 | TGTGCCAGCAGTTGGGACAGGGCGACAGATACGCAGTATTTT | CASSWDRATDTQYF
TRBJ2-3 | NA | TRBV9 | TRBD2 | TGTGCCAGCAGCGTAGGAGGTAGCGGGGGAGGGAGCACAGATACGCAGTATTTT | CASSVGGSGGGSTDTQYF
TRBJ1-1 | NA | TRBV19 | NA | TGTGCCAGTAGTATTATGGGCCAGGGCGGATCGGGAGAAGCTTTCTTT | CASSIMGQGGSGEAFF
TRBJ1-5 | NA | TRBV19 | NA | TGTGCCAGTAGTGTACACCCCACGGGACCAAGGTATAGCAATCAGCCCCAGCATTTT | CASSVHPTGPRYSNQPQHF
TRBJ1-1 | NA | TRBV7-2 | NA | TGTGCCAGCAGCTCAGTGACAGGTGGGACTGAAGCTTTCTTT | CASSSVTGGTEAFF
TRBJ2-7 | NA | TRBV6-1 | NA | TGTGCCAGCAGTGACAGATCCTACGAGCAGTACTTC | CASSDRSYEQYF
TRBJ1-1 | NA | TRBV12-3/TRBV12-4 | NA | TGTGCCAGCAGTCCGAATCAAGTGGCGGCTTTCTTT | CASSPNQVAAFF
TRBJ2-7 | NA | TRBV4-3 | NA | TGCGCCAGCAGCCTGGGCCAGGGTAGGTCCTACGAGCAGTACTTC | CASSLGQGRSYEQYF
TRBJ2-1 | NA | TRBV11-2 | TRBD2 | TGTGCCAGCAGCTTAGATGGGACCGCGGGAGATGAGCAGTTCTTC | CASSLDGTAGDEQFF
TRBJ1-3 | NA | TRBV9 | NA | TGTGCCAGCAGCACGTCACAGGGAGACGGAAACACCATATATTTT | CASSTSQGDGNTIYF
TRBJ1-1 | once | TRBV14 | NA | TGTGCCAGCAGCCAAGAAAGTCCAGCGAACACTGAAGCTTTCTTT | CASSQESPANTEAFF
TRBJ2-1 | once | TRBV19 | NA | TGTGCCAGTAGTATAGGCGGCGGGGGCCCCCCGAGGCAGTTCTTC | CASSIGGGGPPRQFF
TRBJ1-2 | NA | TRBV14 | NA | TGTGCCAGCAGCCTACCTGCCCACGGGGCGCTACCTATGAGCTACACCTTC | CASSLPAHGALPMSYTF
TRBJ2-1 | once | TRBV7-2 | NA | TGTGCCAGCAGCTTAATGGGGGGCGCGGGAGATTTCTTC | CASSLMGGAGDFF
TRBJ1-4 | NA | TRBV5-1 | NA | TGCGCCAGCAGCTTGGTTGGGGGCATGGATCAACTGTTTTTT | CASSLVGGMDQLFF
TRBJ2-7 | NA | TRBV6-5 | TRBD1 | TGTGCCAGCAGTTACGACAGGGAAGGCTACGAGCAGTACTTC | CASSYDREGYEQYF
TRBJ2-4 | once | TRBV4-2 | NA | TGTGCCAGCAGCCAAGATGGCGCCACCAACATTCAGTACTTC | CASSQDGATNIQYF
TRBJ1-1 | NA | TRBV28 | NA | TGTGCCAGCAGTTTAAATATGGGACACCCCCTTGAAGCTTTCTTT | CASSLNMGHPLEAFF
TRBJ1-5 | NA | TRBV7-2 | NA | TGTGCCAGCAGCTTAGTAGGCCAACATCAGCCCCAGCATTTT | CASSLVGQHQPQHF
TRBJ2-2 | once | TRBV10-3 | NA | TGTGCCATCAGACAGGGATCCGGGGAGCTGTTTTTT | CAIRQGSGELFF
TRBJ1-2 | NA | TRBV6-4 | NA | TGTGCCAGCAGTGAAGGCTCTAACTATGGCTACACCTTC | CASSEGSNYGYTF
TRBJ2-7 | NA | TRBV29-1 | NA | TGCAGCGTTGTGGGTGGGCAGACCTACGAGCAGTACTTC | CSVVGGQTYEQYF
TRBJ1-1 | NA | TRBV5-6 | NA | TGTGCCAGCAGCTTGGTAGGGCCAGGGATCACTGAAGCTTTCTTT | CASSLVGPGITEAFF
TRBJ2-1 | NA | TRBV7-9 | NA | TGTGCCAGCAGCTTATTGGGGTTGGGGCAGTTCTTC | CASSLLGLGQFF
TRBJ1-2 | NA | TRBV11-2 | TRBD1 | TGTGCCAGCAGCTTAGATGACCACAGGGGGAATGGCTACACCTTC | CASSLDDHRGNGYTF
TRBJ2-3 | NA | TRBV5-1 | NA | TGCGCCAGCAGCTTCTATCAGGAATCCTGGTATTTT | CASSFYQESWYF
TRBJ1-2 | NA | TRBV5-6 | NA | TGTGCCAGCAGCTCAACCTCACCTGAACCCTTCTATGGCTACACCTTC | CASSSTSPEPFYGYTF
TRBJ1-5 | NA | TRBV7-2 | TRBD1 | TGTGCCAGCAGCTTAAGACAGGGTAAGGCCCAGCATTTT | CASSLRQGKAQHF
TRBJ2-1 | NA | TRBV12-5 | NA | TGTGCTAGTGGTTTGGACGTCGGGGGAGTACATTATAGCGATGAGCAGTTCTTC | CASGLDVGGVHYSDEQFF
TRBJ2-1 | NA | TRBV24-1 | NA | TGTGCCACCAGTGACCCCGGGACAAACAATGAGCAGTTCTTC | CATSDPGTNNEQFF
TRBJ1-2 | NA | TRBV27 | TRBD1 | TGTGCCAGCAGTGTTGGGACAGGGGGGAACTATGGCTACACCTTC | CASSVGTGGNYGYTF
TRBJ2-7 | NA | TRBV12-5 | TRBD2 | TGTGCTAGTGGTTTGGTACAAAGGGGACTAGCGGCCGACTACGAGCAGTACTTC | CASGLVQRGLAADYEQYF
TRBJ2-6 | NA | TRBV18 | NA | TGTGCCAGCTCACCAAGAGCTCGACAGGGAGGGCCTGGGGCCAACGTCCTGACTTTC | CASSPRARQGGPGANVLTF